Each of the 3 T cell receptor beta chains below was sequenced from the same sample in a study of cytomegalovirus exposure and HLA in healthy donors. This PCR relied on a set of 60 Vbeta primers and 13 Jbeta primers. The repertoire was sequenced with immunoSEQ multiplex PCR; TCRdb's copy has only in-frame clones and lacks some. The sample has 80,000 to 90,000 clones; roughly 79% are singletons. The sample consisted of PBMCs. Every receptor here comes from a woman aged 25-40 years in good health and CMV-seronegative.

The CDR3 region has the DNA TGCGCCAGCAGCTTGGTTGTGTCCAGGGGGGCAGATACGCAGTATTTT. Its protein is CASSLVVSRGADTQYF. This rearrangement joins TRBV5-1 to TRBJ2-3; a possible D gene is TRBD1 (7 bases). Germline CDR1 is SGHRS and CDR2 is YFSETQ. V gave up 0 bases and J gave up 4 bases, with 15 bases separating them. The CDR3 runs 16 residues.

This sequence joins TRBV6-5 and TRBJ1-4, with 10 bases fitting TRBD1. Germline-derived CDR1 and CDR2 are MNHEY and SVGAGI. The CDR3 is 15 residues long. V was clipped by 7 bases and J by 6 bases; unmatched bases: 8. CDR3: CASTNAGTGDEKLFF. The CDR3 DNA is TGTGCCAGCACAAACGCCGGGACAGGGGATGAAAAACTGTTTTTT.

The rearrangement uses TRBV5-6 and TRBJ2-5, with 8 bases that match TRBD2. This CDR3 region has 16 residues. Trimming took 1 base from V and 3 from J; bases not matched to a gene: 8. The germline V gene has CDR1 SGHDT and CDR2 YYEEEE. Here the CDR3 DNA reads TGTGCCAGCAGCTTGCGCGGGAGGACGTATGAAGAGACCCAGTACTTC. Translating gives CASSLRGRTYEETQYF.